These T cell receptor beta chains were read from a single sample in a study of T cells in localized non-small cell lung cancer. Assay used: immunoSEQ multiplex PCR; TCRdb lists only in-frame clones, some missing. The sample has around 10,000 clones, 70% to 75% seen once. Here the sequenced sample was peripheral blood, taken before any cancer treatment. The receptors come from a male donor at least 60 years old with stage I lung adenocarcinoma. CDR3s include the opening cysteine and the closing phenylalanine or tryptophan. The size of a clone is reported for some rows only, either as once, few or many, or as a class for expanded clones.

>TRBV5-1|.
CASSPDRAYEKLFF
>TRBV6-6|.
CASSSPIGSNEKLFF
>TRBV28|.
CASTPDTYGYTF
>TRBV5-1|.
CASSLEWAGRNGYTF
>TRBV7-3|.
CASSLRTGGSGANVLTF
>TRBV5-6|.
CASSFNRYSGTEAFF
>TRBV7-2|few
CASSPQGNQPQHF
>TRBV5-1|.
CASSILGTGGHGYTF
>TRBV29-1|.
CSVPSKGQISYNEQFF
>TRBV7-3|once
CASSSLGTSGGFSYNEQFF
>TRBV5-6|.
CASSRTRNNEQFF
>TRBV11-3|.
CASSLVGSNQPQHF
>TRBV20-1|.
CSAIYTGELFF
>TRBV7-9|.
CASRAPGGSNEKLFF
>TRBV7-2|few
CASSLPPELDTQYF
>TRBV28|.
CASSSILEGAGNTIYF